Following are 9 T cell receptor beta chains from one sample sequenced in a study of T cell repertoires in ileal Crohn's disease. Sequencing used immunoSEQ multiplex PCR; TCRdb keeps in-frame clones, though not all of them. The table records roughly 62,000 clones, about 88% of them present only once. The time point is: neoterminal ileum biopsy at postoperative endoscopy, about 6 months after surgery. Sample: ileal tissue. The receptors come from an adult with Crohn's disease.

V is TRBV28 and J is TRBJ2-1, with TRBD2 matching over 9 bases. This CDR3 has 15 residues. Trimming at V came to 8 bases and at J to 7 bases, leaving 12 bases not matched to a gene. Germline CDR1 is MDHEN and CDR2 is SYDVKM. The CDR3 nucleotides are TGTGCCAGCCGCCTCCCGGGCGGGGGGGCTAATGAGCAGTTCTTC. Protein product: CASRLPGGGANEQFF.

The gene calls are TRBV19 and TRBJ1-2; 7 bases map to TRBD1. CDR1 and CDR2 from the germline V gene are LNHDA and SQIVND (reference sequence). The J segment lost 4 bases and the V segment lost 10 bases, leaving 15 bases of the junction unmatched. The CDR3 covers 15 residues. The CDR3 spells CATKIRDSVLYGYTF. Here the CDR3 DNA reads TGTGCCACGAAAATCCGGGACAGCGTCCTCTATGGCTACACCTTC.

The rearrangement uses TRBV5-6 and TRBJ1-5, with no clear D. The germline V gene encodes CDR1 SGHDT and CDR2 YYEEEE. V was clipped by 2 bases and J by 2 bases, with 11 bases between them. The CDR3 consists of 15 residues. The DNA for the CDR3 is TGTGCCAGCAGCTTTTCTTCAGTCGGCAATCAGCCCCAGCATTTT. Translation: CASSFSSVGNQPQHF.

This clone was seen only once. This rearrangement joins TRBV7-7 to TRBJ2-2; D possibly corresponds to TRBD1 (6 bases). With 6 bases removed from V and 7 bases from J, the gap between germline ends came to 12 bases. Germline CDR1 is SSHAT and CDR2 is FNYEAQ (reference sequence). CDR3 length: 13 residues. The CDR3 DNA follows: TGTGCCAGCAGTAAGACCAGGGGCGGGGAGCTGTTTTTT. Translated: CASSKTRGGELFF. Together with reference TRBV7-7 and TRBJ2-2, the CDR3 gives the full variable domain: GAGVSQSPRYKVTKRGQDVTLRCDPISSHATLYWYQQALGQGPEFLTYFNYEAQPDKSGLPSDRFSAERPEGSISTLTIQRTEQRDSAMYRCASSKTRGGELFFGEGSRLTVL.

The chain links TRBV18 to TRBJ2-1; 11 bases line up with TRBD2. Germline lookup yields CDR1 KGHSH and CDR2 LQKENI. This CDR3 has 18 residues. With V trimmed by 3 bases and J by 4 bases, 11 bases remained unmatched. The CDR3 nucleotides are TGTGCCAGCTCACCCCGAAAACTAGCGGGAGTGTTTTACAATGAGCAGTTCTTC. Encoded protein: CASSPRKLAGVFYNEQFF.

This clone has just one count. This chain uses TRBV7-8 with TRBJ2-7; 11 bases are shared with TRBD2. The germline CDR1 and CDR2 sequences are SGHVS and FQNEAQ. The ends lost 5 bases at V and 3 bases at J; junction bases unmatched: 3. The CDR3 totals 14 residues. The CDR3 region has the DNA TGTGCCAGCAGCGCCGGACTAGCGGGCTACGAGCAGTACTTC. Translation gives CASSAGLAGYEQYF.

The V call is TRBV5-6, the J call TRBJ2-7; TRBD1 is a possible D gene (5 bases). V was pared by 1 base and J by 2 bases, with 13 bases between. CDR3 size: 15 residues. Germline assignment: CDR1 SGHDT and CDR2 YYEEEE. The CDR3 DNA sequence: TGTGCCAGCAGCTTGTACAGGACGGACACCTACGAGCAGTACGTC. Translated, it gives CASSLYRTDTYEQYV.

The rearrangement joins TRBV9 to TRBJ2-3, with D uncertain. CDR3 length: 14 amino acids. Germline V gene data show CDR1 as SGDLS and CDR2 as YYNGEE. The V end lost 4 bases, the J end lost 1 base, and 10 bases lay between the germline ends. CDR3 amino acids: CASSTGSRTDTQYF. Here the CDR3 DNA reads TGTGCCAGCAGCACCGGGTCCCGCACAGATACGCAGTATTTT.

The V call is TRBV28, the J call TRBJ2-7; possible D gene TRBD1, 5 bases. Per the germline V gene, CDR1 is MDHEN and CDR2 is SYDVKM. Trimming removed 6 bases from V and 0 bases from J, with 12 bases in between. The CDR3 sequence is 14 residues long. The CDR3 nucleotides read TGTGCCAGCAGCATGACAGTACACTCCTACGAGCAGTACTTC. Its protein is CASSMTVHSYEQYF.